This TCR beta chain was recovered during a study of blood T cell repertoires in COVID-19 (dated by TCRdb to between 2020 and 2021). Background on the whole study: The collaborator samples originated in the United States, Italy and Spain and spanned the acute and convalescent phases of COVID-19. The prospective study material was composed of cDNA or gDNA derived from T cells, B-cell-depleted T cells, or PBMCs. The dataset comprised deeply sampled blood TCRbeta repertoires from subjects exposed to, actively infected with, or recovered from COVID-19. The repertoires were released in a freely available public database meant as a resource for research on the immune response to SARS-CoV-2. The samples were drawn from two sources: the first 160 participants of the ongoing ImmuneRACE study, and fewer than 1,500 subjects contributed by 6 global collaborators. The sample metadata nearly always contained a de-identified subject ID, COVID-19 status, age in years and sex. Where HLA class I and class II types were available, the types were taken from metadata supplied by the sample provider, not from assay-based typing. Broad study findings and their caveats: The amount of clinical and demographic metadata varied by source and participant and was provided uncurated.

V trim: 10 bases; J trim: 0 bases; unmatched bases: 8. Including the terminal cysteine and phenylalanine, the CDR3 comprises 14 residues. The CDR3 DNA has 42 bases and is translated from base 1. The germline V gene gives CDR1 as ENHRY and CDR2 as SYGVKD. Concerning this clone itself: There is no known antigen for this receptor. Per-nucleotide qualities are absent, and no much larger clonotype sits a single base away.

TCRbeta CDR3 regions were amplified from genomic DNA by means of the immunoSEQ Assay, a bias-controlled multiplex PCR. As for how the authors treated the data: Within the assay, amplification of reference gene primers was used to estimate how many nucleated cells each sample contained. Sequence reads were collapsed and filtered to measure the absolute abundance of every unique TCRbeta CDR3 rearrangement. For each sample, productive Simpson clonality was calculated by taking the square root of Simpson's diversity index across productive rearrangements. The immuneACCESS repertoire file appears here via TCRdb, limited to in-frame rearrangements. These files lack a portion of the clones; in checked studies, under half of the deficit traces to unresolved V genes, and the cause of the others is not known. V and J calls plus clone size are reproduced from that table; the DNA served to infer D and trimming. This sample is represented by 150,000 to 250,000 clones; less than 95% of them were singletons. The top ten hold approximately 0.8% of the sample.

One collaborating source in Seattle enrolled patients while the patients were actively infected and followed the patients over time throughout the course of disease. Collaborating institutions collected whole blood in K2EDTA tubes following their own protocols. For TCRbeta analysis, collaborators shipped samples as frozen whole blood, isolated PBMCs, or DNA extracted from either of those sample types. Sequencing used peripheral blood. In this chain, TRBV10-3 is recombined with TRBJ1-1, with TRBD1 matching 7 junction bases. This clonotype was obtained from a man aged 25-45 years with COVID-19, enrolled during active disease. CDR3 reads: CATGFDRVNTEAFF. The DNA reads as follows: TGTGCCACCGGCTTTGACAGGGTGAACACTGAAGCTTTCTTT.